A selection of T cell receptor beta chains follows, all from one sample in a study of T cell responses to AZD1222 COVID-19 vaccine. Only in-frame clones appear in the TCRdb table, and some are missing; sequencing was by immunoSEQ multiplex PCR. Of about 100,000 clones listed, approximately 90% were seen once; the top ten hold less than 3.5%. Sequencing was performed on peripheral blood, taken on day 0 of AZD1222 vaccination. These receptors were taken from an adult in good health. Each CDR3 is given with its conserved first and last residue. D genes are given only for firm matches. Where a row states a size, it is once, few, many or the class of an expanded clone; other rows omit it.

clone size	CDR3 length	V gene	J gene	D gene	CDR3 protein	CDR3 DNA
-	15	TRBV6-5	TRBJ1-4	-	CASSYLGATNEKLFF	TGTGCCAGCAGTTACCTGGGAGCAACTAATGAAAAACTGTTTTTT
-	16	TRBV18	TRBJ2-7	TRBD1	CASSATGTGYAYEQYF	TGTGCCAGCTCAGCAACCGGGACAGGGTATGCCTACGAGCAGTACTTC
-	15	TRBV5-4	TRBJ2-5	TRBD2	CASTRSGRAGETQYF	TGTGCCAGCACCAGAAGCGGGAGGGCCGGAGAGACCCAGTACTTC
-	14	TRBV28	TRBJ2-7	-	CASSLQSSAYEQYF	TGTGCCAGCAGCCTCCAGTCCAGCGCCTACGAGCAGTACTTC
once	13	TRBV19	TRBJ1-6	-	CASSYLQNSPLHF	TGTGCCAGTAGTTACCTACAGAATTCACCCCTCCACTTT
-	17	TRBV28	TRBJ1-2	TRBD1	CASSLYIDRGGLYGYTF	TGTGCCAGCAGTTTATATATCGACAGGGGGGGCCTCTATGGCTACACCTTC
-	15	TRBV2	TRBJ2-3	TRBD2	CASSRGTSTTDTQYF	TGTGCCAGCAGTAGGGGGACTAGCACTACAGATACGCAGTATTTT
-	16	TRBV10-3	TRBJ2-1	TRBD2	CAIRGTSGILYNEQFF	TGTGCCATCAGGGGGACTAGCGGTATACTCTACAATGAGCAGTTCTTC
-	12	TRBV19	TRBJ2-1	-	CASSAGLNEQFF	TGTGCCAGTAGTGCAGGTCTTAATGAGCAGTTCTTC
once	15	TRBV15	TRBJ2-3	-	CATSRAPRGGDTQYF	TGTGCCACCAGCAGAGCCCCTCGAGGAGGAGATACGCAGTATTTT
-	13	TRBV19	TRBJ2-7	TRBD2	CASSTGLANEQYF	TGTGCCAGTAGTACGGGACTAGCGAACGAGCAGTACTTC
-	15	TRBV28	TRBJ2-2	TRBD1	CASSFMDRATGELFF	TGTGCCAGCAGTTTCATGGACAGGGCCACCGGGGAGCTGTTTTTT
-	15	TRBV5-1	TRBJ2-1	-	CASSLDHSSYNEQFF	TGCGCCAGCAGCTTGGACCACAGCTCCTACAATGAGCAGTTCTTC
-	16	TRBV21-1	TRBJ2-3	-	CASSKVSGRCQDTQYF	TGTGCCAGCAGCAAAGTCAGCGGGAGGTGCCAAGATACGCAGTATTTT
-	14	TRBV5-4	TRBJ2-5	-	CASSLVGSKETQYF	TGTGCCAGCAGCTTGGTAGGGAGTAAGGAGACCCAGTACTTC
-	19	TRBV9	TRBJ1-3	TRBD1	CASSVGRTGRVAAGNTIYF	TGTGCCAGCAGCGTGGGAAGGACAGGGAGGGTCGCGGCTGGAAACACCATATATTTT
-	13	TRBV6-6	TRBJ1-6	-	CASKTPGDSPLHF	TGTGCCAGCAAGACCCCCGGCGATTCACCCCTCCACTTT
-	13	TRBV29-1	TRBJ1-1	TRBD1	CSVWTGPNTEAFF	TGCAGCGTGTGGACAGGCCCGAACACTGAAGCTTTCTTT
-	15	TRBV10-1	TRBJ1-3	-	CASSDIGSSGNTIYF	TGCGCCAGCAGTGACATAGGGAGCTCTGGAAACACCATATATTTT
-	13	TRBV7-9	TRBJ1-2	-	CASSSGSNYGYTF	TGTGCCAGCAGCTCAGGATCTAACTATGGCTACACCTTC
-	13	TRBV6-2/TRBV6-3	TRBJ2-5	-	CASSYAEKETQYF	TGTGCCAGCAGTTACGCGGAAAAAGAGACCCAGTACTTC
-	12	TRBV6-5	TRBJ1-6	-	CASSPINSPLHF	TGTGCCAGCAGCCCGATTAATTCACCCCTCCACTTT